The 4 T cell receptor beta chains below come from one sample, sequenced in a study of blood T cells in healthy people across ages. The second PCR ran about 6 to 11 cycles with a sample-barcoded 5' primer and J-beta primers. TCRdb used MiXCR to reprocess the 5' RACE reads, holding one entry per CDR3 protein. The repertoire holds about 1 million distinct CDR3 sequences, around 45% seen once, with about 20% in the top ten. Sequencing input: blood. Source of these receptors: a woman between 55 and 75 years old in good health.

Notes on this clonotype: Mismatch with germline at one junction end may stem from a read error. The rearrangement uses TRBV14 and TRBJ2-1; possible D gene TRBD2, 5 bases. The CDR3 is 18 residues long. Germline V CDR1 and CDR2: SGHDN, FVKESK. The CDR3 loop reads CASSQEVPVTNTYNEQFF. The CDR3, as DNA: TGTGCCAGTAGCCAAGAAGTACCGGTGACTAATACCTACAATGAGCAGTTCTTC.

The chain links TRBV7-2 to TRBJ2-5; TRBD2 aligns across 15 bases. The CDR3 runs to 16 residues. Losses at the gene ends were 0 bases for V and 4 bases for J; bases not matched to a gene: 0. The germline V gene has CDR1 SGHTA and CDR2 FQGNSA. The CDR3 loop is CASSLAGLAGGETQYF. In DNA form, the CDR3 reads TGTGCCAGCAGCTTAGCGGGACTAGCGGGGGGAGAGACCCAGTACTTC. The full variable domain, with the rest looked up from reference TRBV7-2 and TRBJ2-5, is GAGVSQSPSNKVTEKGKDVELRCDPISGHTALYWYRQSLGQGLEFLIYFQGNSAPDKSGLPSDRFSAERTGGSVSTLTIQRTQQEDSAVYLCASSLAGLAGGETQYFGPGTRLLVL.

The CDR3 DNA follows: TGTGCCAGCAGCGTAGCGGTAGGGAACCAAGAGACCCAGTACTTC. Its protein product is CASSVAVGNQETQYF. The chain uses TRBV9 and TRBJ2-5; no clear D gene. Germline-derived CDR1 and CDR2 are SGDLS and YYNGEE. Trimming cost V 0 bases and J 0 bases, with 9 bases left between them. This CDR3 has 15 amino acids.

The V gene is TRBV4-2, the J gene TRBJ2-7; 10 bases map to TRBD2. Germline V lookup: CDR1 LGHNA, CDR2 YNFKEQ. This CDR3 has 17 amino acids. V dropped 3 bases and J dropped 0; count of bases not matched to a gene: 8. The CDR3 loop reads CASSQLLSGRASYEQYF. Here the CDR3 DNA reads TGTGCCAGCAGCCAGCTTCTAAGCGGGAGGGCCTCCTACGAGCAGTACTTC.